These 6 T cell receptor beta chains came from one sample sequenced in a study of cytomegalovirus exposure and HLA in healthy donors. Vbeta (60) and Jbeta (13) primers were used in the PCR. Only in-frame clones appear in the TCRdb table, and some are missing; sequencing was by immunoSEQ multiplex PCR. In all, the sample yields around 140,000 clones. Sequenced material: PBMCs. These receptors came from a woman under 30 in good health and CMV-seronegative.

The V call is TRBV7-2, the J call TRBJ2-3; TRBD2 matches 7 bases. The CDR3 extends over 14 amino acids. Germline CDR1 reads SGHTA; CDR2 reads FQGNSA. Trimming took 5 bases from V and 1 from J; bases not matched to a gene: 3. The CDR3 coding sequence is TGTGCCAGCAGCCCAACTAGCGGCACAGATACGCAGTATTTT. Amino acid sequence: CASSPTSGTDTQYF.

This sequence joins TRBV4-1 and TRBJ2-7, with a tentative D call TRBD1 (8 bases). The germline CDR1 and CDR2 sequences are MGHRA and YSYEKL. V was shortened by 4 bases and J by 6 bases, with 16 bases between the two germline ends. The CDR3 spans 14 residues. The CDR3 DNA is TGCGCCAGCAGCCTAGGACAGGGAGGGGCCGAGCAGTACTTC. It specifies CASSLGQGGAEQYF.

The rearrangement joins TRBV2 to TRBJ1-2, with D perhaps TRBD1 (5 bases). Germline V gene sequence: CDR1 SNHLY, CDR2 FYNNEI. The CDR3 runs to 14 residues. Deletions cut 3 bases from V and 5 bases from J, with 13 bases between. The CDR3 bases are TGTGCCAGCAGTGACCGACAGCAACTTTATGGCTACACCTTC. Encoded protein: CASSDRQQLYGYTF.

The chain employs TRBV30 and TRBJ2-7; 9 nucleotides agree with TRBD2. CDR3 size: 14 residues. Losses at the gene ends were 3 bases for V and 1 base for J; bases not matched to a gene: 4. Germline CDR1 GTSNPN, CDR2 SVGIG (reference sequence). The CDR3 here is CAWRTSGYSYEQYF. CDR3 sequence (DNA): TGTGCCTGGAGGACTAGCGGATATTCCTACGAGCAGTACTTC.

This rearrangement joins TRBV6-5 to TRBJ2-2, with 9 bases matching TRBD1. CDR3 length: 15 residues. The J segment lost 4 bases and the V segment lost 6 bases, leaving 6 bases of the junction unmatched. Germline CDR1 reads MNHEY; CDR2 reads SVGAGI. The CDR3 sequence is CASRRTGVVTGELFF. DNA of the CDR3: TGTGCCAGCAGGAGGACAGGGGTTGTCACCGGGGAGCTGTTTTTT.

The J gene is TRBJ1-1, the V gene TRBV25-1; D is possibly TRBD1 (6 bases). Trimming stripped 5 bases from V and 1 base from J, with 14 bases between. This CDR3 comprises 15 residues. Germline CDR1 reads MGHDK; CDR2 reads SYGVNS. The CDR3 here is CASSPHRASNTEAFF. As DNA, the CDR3 is TGTGCCAGCAGTCCACACAGGGCATCGAACACTGAAGCTTTCTTT.